The 20 T cell receptor beta chains listed next were all sequenced from one sample in a study of shared clonotypes between healthy human individuals. Sequencing was performed with immunoSEQ multiplex PCR; in TCRdb, only in-frame clones are kept and a portion is missing. The sample yields some 2,100,000 clones, nearly 97% seen once. Sequencing was performed on naive CD4+ T cells sorted from blood. Stated subset: CD45RA+ positively selected. The receptors derive from a man aged 18 to 29 in good health.

The chain recombines TRBV6-5 with TRBJ1-1; D unresolved. Germline CDR1 and CDR2: MNHEY and SVGAGI. V lost 2 bases to trimming and J lost 3 bases, with 10 bases between them. The CDR3 length is 14 residues. Here the CDR3 reads CASSYLQRDTEAFF. CDR3 sequence (DNA): TGTGCCAGCAGTTACCTACAAAGGGACACTGAAGCTTTCTTT.

The chain couples TRBV6-5 to TRBJ2-5, with D perhaps TRBD2 (5 bases). Germline CDR1 MNHEY, CDR2 SVGAGI. This CDR3 is 16 amino acids long. V was cut by 0 bases and J by 7 bases, with 18 bases left in between. The CDR3 region is CASSYSSLAPPLTQYF. The DNA of the CDR3 is TGTGCCAGCAGTTACTCGAGCCTAGCCCCTCCGCTGACCCAGTACTTC.

CDR3: CSVRQGGTSTDTQYF. CDR3 DNA: TGCAGCGTCCGACAGGGTGGTACTAGCACAGATACGCAGTATTTT. The genes are TRBV29-1 and TRBJ2-3; 7 bases line up with TRBD1. The V gene end was trimmed by 6 bases and the J gene end by 0 bases; junction bases not matched to a gene: 9. The CDR3 covers 15 residues. Germline loops: CDR1 SQVTM, CDR2 ANQGSEA.

The rearrangement joins TRBV6-5 to TRBJ2-3, with a tentative D call TRBD2 (6 bases). The CDR3 length is 14 residues. V gave up 6 bases and J gave up 4 bases, with 14 bases separating them. From germline, CDR1 is MNHEY and CDR2 SVGAGI. Here the CDR3 reads CASRRGVAADTQYF. The CDR3 DNA reads TGTGCCAGCAGAAGAGGGGTAGCGGCAGATACGCAGTATTTT.

This clone was observed a single time. The chain couples TRBV18 to TRBJ1-5; D gene uncertain. The V end was cut by 2 bases, the J end by 3 bases, with 11 bases between. This CDR3 contains 15 residues. Germline V CDR1 and CDR2: KGHSH, LQKENI. The chain's CDR3 is CASSPSLGPNQPQHF. The CDR3 DNA reads as TGTGCCAGCTCACCATCACTAGGTCCCAATCAGCCCCAGCATTTT.

The chain has TRBV6-5 and TRBJ2-7; TRBD2 matches at 7 bases. In germline, CDR1 is MNHEY, CDR2 SVGAGI. This CDR3 is 15 amino acids long. J gave up 0 bases and V 6 bases, and 8 bases lay outside the gene matches. This CDR3 reads CASRDPREGSYEQYF. The CDR3 DNA is TGTGCCAGCAGGGATCCGAGGGAGGGCTCCTACGAGCAGTACTTC.

The rearrangement uses TRBV6-5 and TRBJ2-7, with D hard to call. This CDR3 contains 15 residues. V was trimmed by 8 bases and J by 4 bases, leaving 21 bases between them. Germline V gene data show CDR1 as MNHEY and CDR2 as SVGAGI. The CDR3 nucleotides read TGTGCCAGCGGAGTTTCCGGTCTGGGGTCGTACGAGCAGTACTTC. Protein sequence: CASGVSGLGSYEQYF.

Concerning this clone itself: Other DNA sequences within the sample encode an identical CDR3. The chain combines TRBV7-9 with TRBJ2-5, with D unresolved. V was cut by 1 base and J by 3 bases, with 3 bases left in between. The CDR3 has 12 amino acids. From germline, CDR1 is SEHNR and CDR2 FQNEAQ (reference sequence). CDR3: CASSLGEETQYF. DNA of the CDR3: TGTGCCAGCAGCTTAGGAGAAGAGACCCAGTACTTC.

V usage is TRBV19 and J usage is TRBJ1-5; no definite D call. CDR1 and CDR2 from the germline V gene are LNHDA and SQIVND (reference sequence). The CDR3 consists of 12 residues. V was trimmed by 5 bases and J by 6 bases, leaving 8 bases between them. The CDR3 DNA reads as TGTGCCAGTAGTCCCCCACGTCAGCCCCAGCATTTT. Translation gives CASSPPRQPQHF.

This clone appeared once. The V call is TRBV6-1, the J call TRBJ2-3; no clear D. V lost 4 bases and J lost 6, with 14 bases in between. The germline gives CDR1 MNHNS, CDR2 SASEGT. The CDR3 extends over 14 amino acids. The CDR3 protein is CASSAAAFGDTQYF. CDR3 nucleotide sequence: TGTGCCAGCAGTGCGGCCGCCTTTGGGGATACGCAGTATTTT.

The V and J genes are TRBV7-2 and TRBJ2-1; 7 bases align to TRBD2. Germline assignment: CDR1 SGHTA and CDR2 FQGNSA. The J segment lost 6 bases and the V segment lost 3 bases, leaving 14 bases of the junction unmatched. The CDR3 is 17 residues long. CDR3 protein: CASSFRRLAGAGNEQFF. The CDR3 nucleotides are TGTGCCAGCAGCTTTCGGAGACTAGCCGGAGCGGGCAATGAGCAGTTCTTC.

The chain links TRBV6-1 to TRBJ1-2; 11 bases map to TRBD1. Germline V gives CDR1 MNHNS, CDR2 SASEGT. Trimming at V came to 6 bases and at J to 8 bases, leaving 11 bases not matched to a gene. CDR3 length: 15 amino acids. The CDR3 coding sequence is TGTGCCAGCAGGCCTGGGACAGGGGGAAATTTCGGCTACACCTTC. This gives the protein CASRPGTGGNFGYTF.

The chain recombines TRBV5-8 with TRBJ2-3; D is uncertain. The CDR3 extends over 9 amino acids. Germline V lookup: CDR1 SGHTS, CDR2 YDEGEE. Trimming stripped 3 bases from V and 13 bases from J, with 6 bases between. The CDR3 DNA follows: TGTGCCAGCAGCTCCCTGGAGTATTTT. Its protein is CASSSLEYF.

The gene calls are TRBV11-3 and TRBJ2-3; D unresolved. The CDR3 has 13 amino acids. The ends were cut back, 3 bases at V and 9 bases at J, with 13 bases in the middle. Per the germline V gene, CDR1 is SGHNT and CDR2 is YENEEA. The CDR3 reads CASSFGRKETQYF. CDR3 DNA: TGTGCCAGCAGCTTTGGACGGAAAGAAACGCAGTATTTT.

Details on this clone: Other DNA sequences of this sample code for an identical CDR3. The rearrangement joins TRBV18 to TRBJ1-2, with TRBD1 as a possible D gene (6 bases). The CDR3 runs to 13 residues. Germline assignment: CDR1 KGHSH and CDR2 LQKENI. Trimming stripped 2 bases from V and 5 bases from J, with 9 bases between. In nucleotides, the CDR3 is TGTGCCAGCTCACCAGACAGGAGTTATGGCTACACCTTC. Amino acids: CASSPDRSYGYTF.

The V gene is TRBV6-6, the J gene TRBJ2-5; no definite D call. This CDR3 region has 14 residues. Looked up from germline, CDR1 is MNHNY and CDR2 is SVGAGI (reference sequence). V lost 0 bases, J lost 3 bases, and 8 bases lay in between. This CDR3 is CASSYSPEEETQYF. The DNA of the CDR3 is TGTGCCAGCAGTTACTCCCCCGAAGAAGAGACCCAGTACTTC.

The chain is built from TRBV27 and TRBJ1-2; a possible D gene is TRBD1 (5 bases). The V end lost 1 base, the J end lost 7 bases, and 13 bases lay between the germline ends. CDR1 is MNHEY and CDR2 is SMNVEV in the germline V gene (reference sequence). This CDR3 has 14 amino acids. The CDR3 is CASSLLFGGSGYTF. The CDR3 bases are TGTGCCAGCAGTTTATTGTTTGGGGGATCTGGCTACACCTTC.

V is TRBV7-2 and J is TRBJ2-2; D might be TRBD1 (6 bases). The V and J ends lost 5 bases and 7 bases respectively, with 11 bases between them. The CDR3 length is 13 residues. CDR1 and CDR2 from the germline V gene are SGHTA and FQGNSA. The CDR3 DNA is TGTGCCAGCAGCGCCGGACAGAACGGGGAGCTGTTTTTT. It specifies CASSAGQNGELFF.

Notes on this clone: One end of the junction varies from germline; a read error may be responsible. V and J are TRBV6-1 and TRBJ2-7, with D unclear. CDR1 is MNHNS and CDR2 is SASEGT in the germline V gene. This CDR3 is 16 amino acids long. CDR3 region: CASREGAVIPIGEQYF. As DNA, the CDR3 is TGTGCCAGCAGGGAAGGTGCGGTAATTCCTATAGGCGAGCAGTACTTC.

J is TRBJ1-3 and V is TRBV9; TRBD1 matches 7 bases. The CDR3 is 19 amino acids. With 0 bases clipped from V and 0 bases from J, the junction kept 12 bases outside the gene matches. Germline V lookup: CDR1 SGDLS, CDR2 YYNGEE. CDR3 sequence (DNA): TGTGCCAGCAGCGTAGATGATGGTTCGACAGGGTCCTCTGGAAACACCATATATTTT. It encodes CASSVDDGSTGSSGNTIYF. The full variable domain, with the rest looked up from reference TRBV9 and TRBJ1-3, is DSGVTQTPKHLITATGQRVTLRCSPRSGDLSVYWYQQSLDQGLQFLIQYYNGEERAKGNILERFSAQQFPDLHSELNLSSLELGDSALYFCASSVDDGSTGSSGNTIYFGEGSWLTVV.